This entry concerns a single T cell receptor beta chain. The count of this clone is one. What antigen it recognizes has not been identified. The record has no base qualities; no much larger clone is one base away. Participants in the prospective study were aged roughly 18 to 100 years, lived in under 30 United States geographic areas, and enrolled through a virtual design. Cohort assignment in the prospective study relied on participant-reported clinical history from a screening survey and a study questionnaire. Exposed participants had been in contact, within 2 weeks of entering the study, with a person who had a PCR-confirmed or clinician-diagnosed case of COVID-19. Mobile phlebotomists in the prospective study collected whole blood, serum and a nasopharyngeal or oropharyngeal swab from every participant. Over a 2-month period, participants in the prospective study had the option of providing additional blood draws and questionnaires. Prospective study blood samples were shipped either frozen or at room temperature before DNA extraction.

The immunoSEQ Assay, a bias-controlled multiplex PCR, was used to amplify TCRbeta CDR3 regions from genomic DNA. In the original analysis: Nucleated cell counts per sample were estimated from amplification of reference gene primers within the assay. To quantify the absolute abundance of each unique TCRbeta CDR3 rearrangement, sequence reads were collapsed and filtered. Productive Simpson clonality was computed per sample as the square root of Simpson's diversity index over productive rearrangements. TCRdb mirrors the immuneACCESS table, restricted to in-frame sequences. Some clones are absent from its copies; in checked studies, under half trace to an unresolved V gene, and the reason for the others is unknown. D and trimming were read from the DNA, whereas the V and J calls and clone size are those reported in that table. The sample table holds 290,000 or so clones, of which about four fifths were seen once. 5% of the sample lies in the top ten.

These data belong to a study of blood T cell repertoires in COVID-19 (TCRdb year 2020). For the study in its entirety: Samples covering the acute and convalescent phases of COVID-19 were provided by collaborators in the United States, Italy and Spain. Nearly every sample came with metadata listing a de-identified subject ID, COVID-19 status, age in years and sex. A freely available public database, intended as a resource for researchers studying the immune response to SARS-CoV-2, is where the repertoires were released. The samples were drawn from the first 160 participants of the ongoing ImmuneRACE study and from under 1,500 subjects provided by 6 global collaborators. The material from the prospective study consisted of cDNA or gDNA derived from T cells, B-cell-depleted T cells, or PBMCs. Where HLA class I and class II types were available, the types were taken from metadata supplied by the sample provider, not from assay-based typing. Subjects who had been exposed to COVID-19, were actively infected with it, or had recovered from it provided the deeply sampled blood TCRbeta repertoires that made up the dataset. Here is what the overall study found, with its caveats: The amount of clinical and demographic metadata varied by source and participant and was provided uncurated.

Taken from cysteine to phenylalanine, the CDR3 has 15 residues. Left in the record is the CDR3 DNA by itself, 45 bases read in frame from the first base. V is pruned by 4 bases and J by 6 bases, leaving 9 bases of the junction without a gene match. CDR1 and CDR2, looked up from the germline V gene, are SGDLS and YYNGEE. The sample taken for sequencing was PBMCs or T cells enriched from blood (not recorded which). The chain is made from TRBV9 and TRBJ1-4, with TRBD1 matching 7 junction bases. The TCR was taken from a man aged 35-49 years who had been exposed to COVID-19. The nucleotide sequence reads TGTGCCAGCAGCCCAGGGTATACAGGGGATGAAAAACTGTTTTTT. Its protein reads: CASSPGYTGDEKLFF.